This passage covers 11 T cell receptor beta chains from one sample sequenced in a study of vaccination effects on CD4 cells after COVID-19. Sequencing in the ViraFEST assay came after antigen-specific CD4+ T cells had been expanded with viral peptide pools, which were used to stimulate PBMC. CD4+ T cell isolation took place after more than eight days of culture. The vaccine recipients had no prior SARS-CoV-2 infection, with negative nucleocapsid antibodies. The repertoire was sequenced with immunoSEQ multiplex PCR; TCRdb's copy has only in-frame clones and lacks some. The sample lists tens of thousands of clones, about three quarters occurring once. Their target antigens are unknown. The specimen comprised CD4+ T cells from PBMCs cultured with SARS-CoV-2 spike peptides, sampled before COVID-19 vaccination. These receptors all come from a human donor who received a COVID-19 vaccine.

This clone was detected a few times. The gene calls are TRBV5-1 and TRBJ2-7; 10 positions agree with TRBD1. The CDR3 runs 14 residues. The germline V gene has CDR1 SGHRS and CDR2 YFSETQ. Trimming removed 4 bases from V and 7 bases from J; junction bases left unmatched: 8. CDR3 coding DNA: TGCGCCAGCAGCGCGGGGACAGGGGTTGGGGAGCAGTACTTC. Encoded protein: CASSAGTGVGEQYF.

CDR3 residues: CSASEGDDGYTF. DNA for the CDR3: TGCAGTGCTAGTGAGGGGGACGATGGCTACACCTTC. The chain links TRBV20-1 to TRBJ1-2, with D perhaps TRBD1 (6 bases). CDR3 length equals 12 residues. V was shortened by 3 bases and J by 6 bases, with 11 bases between the two germline ends. The germline gives CDR1 DFQATT, CDR2 SNEGSKA (reference sequence).

The chain links TRBV6-5 to TRBJ1-5; 10 bases agree with TRBD1. V trimming: 2 bases; J trimming: 6 bases; junction bases outside the gene matches: 4. CDR1 and CDR2 from the germline V gene are MNHEY and SVGAGI. The CDR3 has 15 residues. The CDR3 spells CASSYRQGAGQPQHF. As DNA, the CDR3 is TGTGCCAGCAGTTACCGACAGGGGGCTGGTCAGCCCCAGCATTTT.

This clone has only a few counts. The chain links TRBV5-1 to TRBJ2-2, with 9 bases lining up with TRBD1. The germline V gene has CDR1 SGHRS and CDR2 YFSETQ. The CDR3 spans 15 residues. Trimming at V came to 1 base and at J to 5 bases, leaving 3 bases not matched to a gene. The CDR3 nucleotides read TGCGCCAGCAGCTTGACAGGGGGCCTTACCGGGGAGCTGTTTTTT. Encoded protein: CASSLTGGLTGELFF.

The chain combines TRBV7-9 with TRBJ1-3; D ambiguous. Germline lookup yields CDR1 SEHNR and CDR2 FQNEAQ (reference sequence). The CDR3 is 11 amino acids. Trimming removed 5 bases from V and 6 bases from J, with 5 bases in between. The CDR3 nucleotides read TGTGCCAGCAGCCACTCAAACACCATATATTTT. Residues: CASSHSNTIYF.

This clone has a handful of counts. The DNA of the CDR3 is TGTGCCAGTAGTCGGGGGGATGTTGATGGCTACACCTTC. Translating gives CASSRGDVDGYTF. The rearrangement links TRBV19 to TRBJ1-2, with a weak D call TRBD1 (5 bases). The V gene's germline CDR1 is LNHDA and CDR2 SQIVND (reference sequence). This CDR3 contains 13 residues. V lost 5 bases, J lost 6 bases, and 13 bases lay in between.

This chain connects TRBV27 to TRBJ2-7; D gene unclear. The V gene's germline CDR1 is MNHEY and CDR2 SMNVEV (reference sequence). This CDR3 region has 16 residues. V was trimmed by 0 bases and J by 0 bases, leaving 12 bases between them. The CDR3 region is CASSLSMRRLSYEQYF. The CDR3 nucleotides are TGTGCCAGCAGTTTATCGATGCGGCGGCTCTCCTACGAGCAGTACTTC.

J is TRBJ2-7 and V is TRBV15; a weak D match, TRBD2 (6 bases). CDR1 is LNHNV and CDR2 is YYDKDF in the germline V gene (reference sequence). V shed 1 base and J shed 3 bases, with 13 bases lying between them. The CDR3 sequence is 15 residues long. The CDR3 loop is CATSRAGGDHYEQYF. CDR3 nucleotides: TGTGCCACCAGCAGAGCCGGCGGGGACCACTACGAGCAGTACTTC.

This chain uses TRBV5-5 with TRBJ1-5; D not resolved. Trimming stripped 0 bases from V and 5 bases from J, with 9 bases between. The CDR3 runs to 14 residues. Germline-derived CDR1 and CDR2 are SGHKS and YYEKEE (reference sequence). CDR3 coding DNA: TGTGCCAGCAGCTTGGGGCAGGTCTATCAGCCCCAGCATTTT. Its protein is CASSLGQVYQPQHF.

The chain has TRBV30 and TRBJ2-7; no clear D gene. CDR1 and CDR2 (germline): GTSNPN, SVGIG (reference sequence). The CDR3 sequence is 11 residues long. Trimming took 0 bases from V and 6 from J, leaving 6 bases between them. Here the CDR3 reads CAWSVFGEQYF. The CDR3 region has the DNA TGTGCCTGGAGTGTCTTCGGCGAGCAGTACTTC.

This chain uses TRBV5-5 with TRBJ2-7; 7 bases map to TRBD1. Trimming took 4 bases from V and 3 from J; bases not matched to a gene: 13. CDR3 size: 16 residues. CDR1 and CDR2 (germline): SGHKS, YYEKEE (reference sequence). CDR3 loop: CASSRQARTGDYEQYF. The CDR3 nucleotides read TGTGCCAGCAGCCGGCAAGCAAGGACAGGAGACTACGAGCAGTACTTC.